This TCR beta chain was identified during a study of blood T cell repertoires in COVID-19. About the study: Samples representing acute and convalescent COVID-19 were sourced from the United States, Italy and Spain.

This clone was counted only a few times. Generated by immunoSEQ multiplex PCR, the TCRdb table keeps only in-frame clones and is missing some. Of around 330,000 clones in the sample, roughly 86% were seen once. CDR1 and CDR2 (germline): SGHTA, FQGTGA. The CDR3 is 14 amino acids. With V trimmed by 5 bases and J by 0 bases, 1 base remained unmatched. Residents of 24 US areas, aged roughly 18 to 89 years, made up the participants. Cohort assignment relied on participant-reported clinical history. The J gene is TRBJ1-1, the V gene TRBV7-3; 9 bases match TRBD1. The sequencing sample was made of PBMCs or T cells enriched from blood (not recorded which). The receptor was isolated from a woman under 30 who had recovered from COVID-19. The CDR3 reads CASSRDRVNTEAFF. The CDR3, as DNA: TGTGCCAGCAGCCGGGACAGGGTGAACACTGAAGCTTTCTTT.